The source of this T cell receptor (beta chain) is a study of identical twins. The CDR3 sequence is 17 residues long. Germline V CDR1 and CDR2: SGHVS, FQNEAQ. V lost 4 bases, J lost 3 bases, and 12 bases stayed unmatched. The study's findings and limits: Findings depended on cross-sectional statistics rather than tracking the same donors. The degree of excess twin sharing was weaker in beta out-of-frame sequences.

A universal primer site was created by template switching, with the cDNA bearing unique molecular identifiers. TCRdb itself ran the 5' RACE reads through MiXCR, one entry per CDR3 protein. The table records roughly 230,000 distinct CDR3 sequences, around 8% of them present only once. Points on this clonotype: As yet, its antigen is unknown.

This sample was also put to use in a study of yellow fever vaccine responses in identical twins.

This sequence was found in a woman aged 18-29 years in good health. Sequenced sample: CD8+ T cells sorted from blood. The gene calls are TRBV7-8 and TRBJ1-5; 7 bases agree with TRBD1. In DNA form, the CDR3 reads TGTGCCAGCAGCTCGGACAGGCTCCCCTTAGTCAATCAGCCCCAGCATTTT. Its protein product is CASSSDRLPLVNQPQHF.